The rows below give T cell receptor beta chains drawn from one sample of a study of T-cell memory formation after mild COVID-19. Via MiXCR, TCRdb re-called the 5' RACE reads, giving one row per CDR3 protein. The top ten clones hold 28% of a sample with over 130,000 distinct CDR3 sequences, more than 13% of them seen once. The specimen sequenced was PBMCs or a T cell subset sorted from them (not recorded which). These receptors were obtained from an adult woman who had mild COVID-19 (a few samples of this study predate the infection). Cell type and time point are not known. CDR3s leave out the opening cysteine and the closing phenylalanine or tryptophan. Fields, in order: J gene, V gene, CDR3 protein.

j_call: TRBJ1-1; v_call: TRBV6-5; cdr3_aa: ASSITTIPNTEAF
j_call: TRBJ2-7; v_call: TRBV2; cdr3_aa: ASSDGTGVPYEQY
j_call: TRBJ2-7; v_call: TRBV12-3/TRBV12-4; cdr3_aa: ASSLQGARSYEQY
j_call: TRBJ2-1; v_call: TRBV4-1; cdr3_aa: ASSQDEPSSYNEQF
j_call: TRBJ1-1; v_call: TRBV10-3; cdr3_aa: AIRPGQGVNTEAF
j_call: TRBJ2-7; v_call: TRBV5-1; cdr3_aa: ASTNGDGQYYEQY
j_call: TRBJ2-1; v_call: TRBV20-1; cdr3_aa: SAPHIGPYNEQF
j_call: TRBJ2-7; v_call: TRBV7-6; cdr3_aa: ASSLARGTGSGYEQY
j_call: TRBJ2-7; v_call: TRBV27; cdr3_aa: ASSWAGNEYEQY
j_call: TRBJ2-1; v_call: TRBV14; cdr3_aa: ASSTYPNNEQF
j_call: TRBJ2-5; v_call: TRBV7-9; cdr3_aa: ASSLSSGEETQY
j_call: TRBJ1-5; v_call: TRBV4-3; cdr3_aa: ASSQDFVGQGGQPQH
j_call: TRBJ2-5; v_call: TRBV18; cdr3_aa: ASSSPGQAQETQY
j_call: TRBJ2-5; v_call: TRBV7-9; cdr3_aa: ASSPLARQQETQY
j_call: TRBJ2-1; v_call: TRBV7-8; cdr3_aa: ASSLVAGVPYNEQF
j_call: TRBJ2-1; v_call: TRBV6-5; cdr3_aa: ASTWTSGDYNEQF
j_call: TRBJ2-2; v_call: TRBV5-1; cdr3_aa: ASSLEQGETGELF
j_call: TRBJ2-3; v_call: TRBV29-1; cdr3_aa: SGRLEADTQY
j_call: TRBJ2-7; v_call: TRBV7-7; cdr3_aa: ASSLGPGSSYEQY
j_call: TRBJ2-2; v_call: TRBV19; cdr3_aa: ASIPYRDRTGELF
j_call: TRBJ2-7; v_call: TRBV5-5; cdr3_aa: ASSLAFQISYEQY
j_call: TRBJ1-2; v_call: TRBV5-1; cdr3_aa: ASSFRQLGGGYT
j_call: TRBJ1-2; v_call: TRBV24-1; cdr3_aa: ATSHTGVNYGYT
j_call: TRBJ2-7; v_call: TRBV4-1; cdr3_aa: ASSQDPGGPVEQY
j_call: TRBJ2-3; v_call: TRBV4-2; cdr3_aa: ASSQALGGGTYTDTQY
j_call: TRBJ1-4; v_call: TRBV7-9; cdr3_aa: ASSFFNEKLF
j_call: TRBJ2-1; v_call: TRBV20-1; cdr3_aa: SARDRTGPHNEQF
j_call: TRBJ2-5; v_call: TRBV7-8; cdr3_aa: ASSLVTGSPRTQY
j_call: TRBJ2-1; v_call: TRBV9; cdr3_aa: ASSVGGLASYNEQF
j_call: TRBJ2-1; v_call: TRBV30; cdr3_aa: AWSVYRGKEQF